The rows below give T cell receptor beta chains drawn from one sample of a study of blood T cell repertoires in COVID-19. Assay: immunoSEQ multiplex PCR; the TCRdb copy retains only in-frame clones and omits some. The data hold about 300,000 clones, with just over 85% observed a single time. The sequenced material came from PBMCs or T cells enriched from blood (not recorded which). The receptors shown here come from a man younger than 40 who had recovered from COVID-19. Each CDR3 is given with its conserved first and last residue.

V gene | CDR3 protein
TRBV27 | CASSLNANRARRAEAFF
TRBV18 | CASSPTGQGSPGNTIYF
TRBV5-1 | CASSWTGTGSFAEAFF
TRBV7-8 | CASSITDGEKLFF
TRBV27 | CASNPSGGGPEQFF
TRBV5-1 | CASNRGNTDTQYF
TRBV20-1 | CSVDLHTQYF
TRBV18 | CASSPSGQNSPLHF
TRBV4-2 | CASSQELYRQGTDLEAFF
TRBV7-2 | CASSLAGTGNTEAFF
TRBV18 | CASLQGDEQFF
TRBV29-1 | CSVAPSGNQYNEQFF
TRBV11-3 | CASSLAFRGISNEQYF
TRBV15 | CATSSFVNTEAFF
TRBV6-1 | CASSDTGDQPQHF
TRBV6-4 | CASSVSGGLEQFF
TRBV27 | CASSLSVGAAEAFF
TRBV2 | CASRVGLESSYEQYF
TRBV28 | CASSLRSYTQYF
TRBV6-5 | CASSYSEFGGGYGYTF
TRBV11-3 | CASSPSLGKRNTEAFF
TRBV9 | CASQPGTSGRSRADTQYF
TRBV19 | CASSPLAGGTDTQYF
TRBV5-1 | CASSLEAGQFYGYTF
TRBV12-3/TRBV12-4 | CASLWGGTKVQYF
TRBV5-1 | CASSLRETQYF
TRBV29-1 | CSAGGAGISYNEQFF
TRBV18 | CASSPTGINYGYTF
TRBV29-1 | CSVEAGDYGYTF
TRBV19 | CASMNRGLNTEAFF
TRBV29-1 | CSVGKGQGFYEQYF
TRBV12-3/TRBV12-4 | CASSLRGPDTQYF
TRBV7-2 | CASSLELAVEQYF
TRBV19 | CASSLGHLNTEAFF
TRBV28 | CASSLSVSNTGSVNEAFF
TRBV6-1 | CASSETGTGNGYTF
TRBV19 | CASSLLRSPNYGYTF
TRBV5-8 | CASSSWTSGYEQYF
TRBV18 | CASGRDLLGDEQFF
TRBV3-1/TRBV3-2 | CASSQGFGDYEQYF
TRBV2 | CASRTAGESTDTQYF
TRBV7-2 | CASSFSRATDEQFF
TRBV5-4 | CASKTGDRANTEAFF
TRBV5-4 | CASSLRTRNEQYF
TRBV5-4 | CASSIRDRGGGSLHF
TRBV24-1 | CATSDSPGRNEQFF
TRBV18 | CASSPQGLAGGPDNEQFF
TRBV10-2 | CASSGSREGNTEAFF
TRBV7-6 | CASSLASAGSYNEQFF
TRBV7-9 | CASSLALAGEDEQFF
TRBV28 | CASSFGGSYNSPLHF